This record concerns one T cell receptor (beta chain) sequence. This clonotype was detected many times. This receptor's antigen is unknown. There are no base qualities to consult, and no much larger clone falls within one base. This entry comes from a study of neurological immune-mediated disorders (dated by TCRdb to between 2019 and 2020). Some background on the complete study: Peripheral blood TCR-beta repertoires from HTLV-I-associated myelopathy (HAM/TSP) patients, multiple sclerosis patients and healthy controls were compared by UMI-based sequencing. Alongside PBMC samples, the set of about 100 TCR-beta libraries contained longitudinal samples, technical triplicates, and paired CD4+ and CD8+ T-cell subsets that had been sorted. The cohort was made up of some 70 subjects, consisting of around 15 HAM/TSP patients, around 35 multiple sclerosis patients and around 20 healthy controls.

Broader findings and caveats from the paper: TCR clonal expansion was greatest in HAM/TSP patients and smallest in MS patients, who ranked below even healthy controls. Across subjects, expanded clones never shared an identical CDR3 amino acid sequence, which suggests that the TCR-beta repertoires in every group were private.

cDNA was synthesized by template-switch 5'RACE using a primer carrying a 10-nucleotide random unique molecular identifier by which each TCR transcript was tagged. Every sequencing run covered 15-18 subjects and yielded more than 180 million TCR-beta sequences. The RNeasy kit was used for extraction of total RNA. The KAPA Real-time Library Amplification kit was used to amplify TCR-beta VDJ regions with primers for the TCR constant region and the 5'RACE anchor. A first PCR added sample indexes and Illumina adaptors, after which a second PCR increased the library yield. The roughly 650 bp TCR product was size-selected on a 2% E-gel SizeSelection system after Ampure bead purification. Before pooling, library quality was checked on a Bioanalyzer, concentration was measured with Qubit, and libraries were quantified with the Kapa Library Quantification kit. An Illumina HiSeq 2500 was used to sequence the libraries paired-end at 2 x 150 bp. To increase sequence diversity, roughly 24-31% phiX was spiked into each library pool. As for the authors' bioinformatics: Quality-filtered reads were processed with the UMI-based MiGEC pipeline, and over 80% of raw TCR sequences were removed by the MiGEC pipeline during error correction. VDJ genes were aligned to IMGT germline references, and each clonotype was defined by a unique CDR3 amino acid sequence together with V-J genes. Clonal expansion, Shannon diversity and CDR3 relatedness (CalcPairwiseDistances, ClusterSamples) were evaluated with VDJtools, and phylogenetic trees were built with CLCbio workbench. Using coefficient-of-variation modelling across technical triplicates, the study counted a clone as expanded if it had at least 8 unique UMIs. TCRdb took the public reads, trimmed them with fastp at Q25, ran MiXCR for clone calling and kept in-frame beta chains. Each CDR3 protein gets just one entry, which takes the most common genes and DNA from the rows behind it. The V and J calls here are based on TCRdb, not the publication. The sample includes 77,000 or so distinct CDR3 sequences, with approximately 9.4% observed a single time. Clones ranked in the top ten supply 1.5% to 2% of the sample.

CDR1 and CDR2, looked up from the germline V gene (reference sequence), are SEHNR and FQNEAQ. V lost 5 bases and J lost 0 bases; the stretch between them is 14 bases long. The CDR3, from cysteine to phenylalanine, totals 15 residues. Of all the DNA, just the CDR3 is kept, 45 bases in frame from base 1. The healthy controls were volunteers from a blood bank in Maryland, USA. Unsorted PBMC libraries were generated from 2 million PBMCs stored in RNAlater at -80 °C until RNA extraction. Peripheral blood underwent Ficoll-Hypaque density gradient centrifugation to isolate PBMCs, which were then cryopreserved in liquid nitrogen.

The sequence was obtained from a man aged 45-65 years in good health. Sequencing was done on a sample of PBMCs. This chain joins TRBV7-9 to TRBJ2-7, with TRBD2 perhaps the D gene, on 6 matching bases. The CDR3 reads CASSRVGTASYEQYF. Here is the DNA: TGTGCCAGCAGCAGGGTGGGGACTGCCTCCTACGAGCAGTACTTC.